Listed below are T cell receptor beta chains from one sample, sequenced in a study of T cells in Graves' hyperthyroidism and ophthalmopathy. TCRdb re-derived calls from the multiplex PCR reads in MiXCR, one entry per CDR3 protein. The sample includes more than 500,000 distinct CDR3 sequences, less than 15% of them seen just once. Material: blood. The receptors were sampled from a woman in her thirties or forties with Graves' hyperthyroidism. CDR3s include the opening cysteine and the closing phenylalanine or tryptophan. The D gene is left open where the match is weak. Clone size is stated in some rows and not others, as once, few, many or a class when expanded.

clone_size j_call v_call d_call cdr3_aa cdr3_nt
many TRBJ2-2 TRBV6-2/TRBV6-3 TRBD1 CASKTDLGTGVVAGELFF TGTGCCAGCAAAACAGACCTCGGGACAGGGGTCGTGGCCGGGGAGCTGTTTTTT
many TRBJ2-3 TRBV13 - CASSLLSTDTQYF TGTGCCAGCAGCCTATTGAGCACAGATACGCAGTATTTT
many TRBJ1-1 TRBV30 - CAWSAQEGTEAFF TGTGCCTGGAGTGCTCAGGAGGGGACTGAAGCTTTCTTT
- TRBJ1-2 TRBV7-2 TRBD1 CASNLGGPGTNYGYTF TGTGCCAGCAACTTAGGGGGCCCGGGGACTAACTATGGCTACACCTTC
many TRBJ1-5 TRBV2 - CASSEEGGNQPQHF TGTGCCAGCAGTGAAGAAGGGGGAAATCAGCCCCAGCATTTT
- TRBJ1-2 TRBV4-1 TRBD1 CASSQGLGQGRNYGYTF TGCGCCAGCAGCCAAGGGTTAGGACAGGGTAGGAACTATGGCTACACCTTC
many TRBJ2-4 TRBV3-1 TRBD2 CASSPATLAGVVAKNIQYF TGTGCCAGCAGCCCAGCTACACTAGCGGGAGTGGTAGCCAAAAACATTCAGTACTTC
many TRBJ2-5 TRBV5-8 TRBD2 CASSLAGAGETQYF TGTGCCAGCAGCCTAGCGGGAGCGGGAGAGACCCAGTACTTC
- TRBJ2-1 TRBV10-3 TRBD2 CAISLAGLTYNEQFF TGTGCCATAAGCCTAGCGGGCCTAACCTACAATGAGCAGTTCTTC
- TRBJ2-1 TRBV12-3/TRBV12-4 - CASSLLETSNEQFF TGTGCCAGCAGTTTACTTGAAACTAGTAATGAGCAGTTCTTC
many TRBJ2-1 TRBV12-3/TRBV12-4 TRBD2 CASSLGREIDNEQFF TGTGCCAGCAGTTTAGGGCGGGAGATCGACAATGAGCAGTTCTTC
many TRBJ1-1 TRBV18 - CASSPPGVAGTMNTEAFF TGTGCCAGCTCACCCCCCGGGGTAGCAGGAACTATGAACACTGAAGCTTTCTTT
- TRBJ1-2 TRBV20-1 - CSARSLREGVSYGYTF TGCAGTGCTAGGTCCCTAAGGGAAGGGGTTTCCTATGGCTACACCTTC